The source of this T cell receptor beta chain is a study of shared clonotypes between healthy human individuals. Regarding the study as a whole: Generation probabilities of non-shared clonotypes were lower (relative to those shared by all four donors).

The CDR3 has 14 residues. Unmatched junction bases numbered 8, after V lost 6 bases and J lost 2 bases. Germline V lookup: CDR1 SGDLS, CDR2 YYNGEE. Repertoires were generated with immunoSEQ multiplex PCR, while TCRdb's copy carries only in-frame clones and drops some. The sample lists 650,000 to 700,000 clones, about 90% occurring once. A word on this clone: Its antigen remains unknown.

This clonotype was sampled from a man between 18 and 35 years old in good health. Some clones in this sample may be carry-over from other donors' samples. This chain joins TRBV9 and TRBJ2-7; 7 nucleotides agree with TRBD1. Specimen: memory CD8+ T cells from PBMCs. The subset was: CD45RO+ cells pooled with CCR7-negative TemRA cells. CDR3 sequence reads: CASIDNGTAYEQYF. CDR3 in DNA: TGTGCCAGCATCGATAACGGGACAGCCTACGAGCAGTACTTC. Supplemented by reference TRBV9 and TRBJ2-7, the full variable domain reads DSGVTQTPKHLITATGQRVTLRCSPRSGDLSVYWYQQSLDQGLQFLIQYYNGEERAKGNILERFSAQQFPDLHSELNLSSLELGDSALYFCASIDNGTAYEQYFGPGTRLTVT.